This TCR beta chain appears in the sequencing data of a study of shared clonotypes between healthy human individuals. Only CD45RO-negative cells positively selected for CCR7 counted as naive CD8 cells, so terminally differentiated effector memory CD45RA+ cells were excluded. TCRdb's copy holds only in-frame clones and misses some; the assay was immunoSEQ multiplex PCR. The data contain some 1,900,000 clones, 85% to 95% of them singletons. The CDR3 runs to 16 residues. The V gene's germline CDR1 is SGDLS and CDR2 YYNGEE. Between the trimmed V and J ends, which lost 1 base and 0 bases, there was a span of 13 bases.

The chain is built from TRBV9 and TRBJ1-2; D gene uncertain. Sequencing used naive CD8+ T cells sorted from blood. The sequence derives from a man younger than 35 in good health. The CDR3 coding sequence is TGTGCCAGCAGCGTAATGGACGGGGTAACTAACTATGGCTACACCTTC. Amino acid sequence: CASSVMDGVTNYGYTF.